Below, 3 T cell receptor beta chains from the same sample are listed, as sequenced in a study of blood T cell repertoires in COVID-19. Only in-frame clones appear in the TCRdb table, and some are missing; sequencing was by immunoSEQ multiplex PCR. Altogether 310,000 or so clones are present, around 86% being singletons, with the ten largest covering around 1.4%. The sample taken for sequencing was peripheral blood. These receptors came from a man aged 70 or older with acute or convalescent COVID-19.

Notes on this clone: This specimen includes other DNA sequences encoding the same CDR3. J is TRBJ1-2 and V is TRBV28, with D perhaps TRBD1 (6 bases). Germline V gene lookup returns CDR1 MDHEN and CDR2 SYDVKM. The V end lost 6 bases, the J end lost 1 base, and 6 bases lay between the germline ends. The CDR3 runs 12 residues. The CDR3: CASRDSNYGYTF. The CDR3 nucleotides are TGTGCCAGCAGGGACAGTAACTATGGCTACACCTTC.

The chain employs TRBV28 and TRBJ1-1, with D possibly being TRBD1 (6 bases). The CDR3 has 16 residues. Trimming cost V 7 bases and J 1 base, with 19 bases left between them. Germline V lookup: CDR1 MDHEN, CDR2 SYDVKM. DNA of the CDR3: TGTGCCAGCACCACCGCGCGGGGGCAGAAGAACACTGAAGCTTTCTTT. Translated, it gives CASTTARGQKNTEAFF.

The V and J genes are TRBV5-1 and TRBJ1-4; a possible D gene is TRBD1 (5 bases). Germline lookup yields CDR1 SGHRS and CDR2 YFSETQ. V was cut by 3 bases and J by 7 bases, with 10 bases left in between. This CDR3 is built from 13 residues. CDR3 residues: CASSSQGTEKLFF. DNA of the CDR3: TGCGCCAGCAGCTCTCAGGGTACTGAAAAACTGTTTTTT.